Sequencing of this TCR beta chain was carried out in a study of blood T cell repertoires in COVID-19. For the study at large: Spain, Italy and the United States supplied samples that represented acute and convalescent COVID-19. T cells, B-cell-depleted T cells, or PBMCs supplied cDNA or gDNA.

Source study methods: Reference gene primer amplification in the assay estimated nucleated cell counts. The assay was immunoSEQ multiplex PCR, and TCRdb's table has in-frame clones only and misses some. V, J and clone size were drawn from that table, and D and trimming were deduced from the DNA. The profile covers 25,000 to 35,000 clones, with around 82% appearing a single time and about 1.8% taken by the ten largest. This clone has more than one count but fewer than ten. The receptor was derived from a man older than 75 with active or convalescent COVID-19. Source material: peripheral blood.

The CDR3 spells CASTFQGNSPLHF. For the CDR3, the DNA is TGTGCCAGCACATTTCAGGGTAATTCACCCCTCCACTTT. The chain couples TRBV6-1 to TRBJ1-6, with TRBD1 as a possible D gene (5 bases). Germline CDR1 is MNHNS and CDR2 is SASEGT. The CDR3 totals 13 residues. V was cut by 7 bases and J by 6 bases, with 10 bases left in between.